The 26 T cell receptor beta chains given below trace back to one sample, sequenced in a study of response to subunit inactivated influenza vaccine. TCRdb ran MiXCR on the RT-PCR reads and lists one entry per CDR3 protein. This sample has about 500,000 distinct CDR3 sequences; 16% occur once, and the top ten carry 2.5% to 3.5%. The sample here was CD4+ T cells sorted from PBMCs, taken around 25 months after vaccination. The receptors here all came from a man between 50 and 75 years old who received an inactivated influenza vaccine.

This clonotype was seen ten or more times. V gene TRBV5-1 combines with J gene TRBJ2-1; D unclear. The V gene's germline CDR1 is SGHRS and CDR2 YFSETQ. The V gene lost 0 bases and the J gene lost 0 bases, with 7 bases spanning the gap. This CDR3 is 15 amino acids long. The CDR3 coding sequence is TGCGCCAGCAGCTTGGCCGACTCCTCCTACAATGAGCAGTTCTTC. Encoded protein: CASSLADSSYNEQFF.

This clonotype was seen more than once but under ten times. Sequence at one end of the junction differs from germline and may be a read error. V and J are TRBV12-3 or TRBV12-4 and TRBJ2-3, with TRBD1 matching over 9 bases. This CDR3 region has 15 residues. The chain's CDR3 is CASSLGDRVTHTQYF. The CDR3 bases are TGTGCCAGCAGCCTAGGGGACAGGGTCACACATACGCAGTATTTT.

The genes are TRBV7-9 and TRBJ1-5; unclear D gene. CDR3 length: 13 residues. Germline CDR1 reads SEHNR; CDR2 reads FQNEAQ (reference sequence). V gave up 5 bases and J gave up 6 bases, with 11 bases separating them. DNA for the CDR3: TGTGCCAGCAGCCTCGCCGAGGGTCAGCCCCAGCATTTT. Its protein is CASSLAEGQPQHF.

The chain couples TRBV24-1 to TRBJ2-2; tentatively, D is TRBD1 (6 bases). Between the trimmed V and J ends, which lost 10 bases and 2 bases, there was a span of 10 bases. Germline V gene sequence: CDR1 KGHDR, CDR2 SFDVKD. This CDR3 has 13 residues. The CDR3 loop reads CATGQLNTGELFF. The CDR3 DNA reads as TGTGCCACAGGACAGCTTAACACCGGGGAGCTGTTTTTT.

The rearrangement joins TRBV4-3 to TRBJ2-3; 15 nucleotides agree with TRBD2. Per germline, CDR1 LGHNA and CDR2 YSLEER. The CDR3 totals 18 residues. J gave up 5 bases and V 4 bases, and 10 bases lay outside the gene matches. This chain's CDR3 is CASSRSFLGLAGGDTQYF. CDR3 DNA: TGCGCCAGCAGCCGCTCGTTCCTGGGACTAGCGGGAGGAGATACGCAGTATTTT.

As DNA, the CDR3 is TGTGCCAGCAGACCGGTTATTAATTCACCCCTCCACTTT. It translates to CASRPVINSPLHF. The chain uses TRBV6-1 and TRBJ1-6; D uncertain. CDR3 length: 13 amino acids. Per germline, CDR1 MNHNS and CDR2 SASEGT. With 6 bases removed from V and 6 bases from J, the gap between germline ends came to 9 bases.

The chain links TRBV7-8 to TRBJ1-1; the D gene is possibly TRBD1 (5 bases). Germline CDR1 is SGHVS and CDR2 is FQNEAQ. V was cut by 4 bases and J by 4 bases, with 13 bases left in between. This CDR3 comprises 14 residues. CDR3 nucleotides: TGTGCCAGCAGCTCCATGGGGGGATCCACTGAAGCTTTCTTT. Translating it yields CASSSMGGSTEAFF.

This clonotype was counted only a few times. The V gene is TRBV3-1, the J gene TRBJ1-3, with D tentatively TRBD1 (5 bases). CDR1 and CDR2 (germline): LGHDT, YNNKEL (reference sequence). The CDR3 length is 15 residues. Trimming pared 0 bases from V and 9 bases from J, leaving 15 bases between. The CDR3 region is CASSQDRGTFSTIYF. The CDR3 DNA sequence: TGTGCCAGCAGCCAAGACCGAGGGACGTTTAGCACCATATATTTT.

The J gene is TRBJ2-1, the V gene TRBV2; no firm D call. The CDR3 loop spans 19 amino acids. Germline V CDR1 and CDR2: SNHLY, FYNNEI. The V and J ends lost 5 bases and 0 bases respectively, with 23 bases between them. The CDR3 is CASSQTLGSSASSYNEQFF. The CDR3 DNA sequence: TGTGCCAGCAGTCAGACACTGGGGTCGAGCGCCAGCTCCTACAATGAGCAGTTCTTC.

In its sample, this clonotype was seen a few times. DNA for the CDR3: TGCAGTGCCTGGGGGGGGCGGAGCTCCTACGAGCAGTACTTC. Translated, it gives CSAWGGRSSYEQYF. The rearrangement uses TRBV20-1 and TRBJ2-7, with D possibly TRBD2 on 7 matching bases. Per the germline V gene, CDR1 is DFQATT and CDR2 is SNEGSKA (reference sequence). This CDR3 region has 14 residues. The V end lost 6 bases, the J end lost 0 bases, and 15 bases lay between the germline ends.

This clonotype was seen a handful of times. The rearrangement joins TRBV20-1 to TRBJ2-7, with TRBD2 matching 7 bases. The CDR3 has 14 amino acids. Germline CDR1 DFQATT, CDR2 SNEGSKA (reference sequence). The junction had 7 bases not matched to a gene; V was cut back by 5 bases and J by 0 bases. The CDR3: CSAAISGRSYEQYF. CDR3 DNA: TGCAGTGCTGCTATTAGCGGGCGCTCCTACGAGCAGTACTTC.

This clonotype was observed a few times. The chain joins TRBV18 to TRBJ1-5, with a tentative D call TRBD1 (6 bases). V lost 5 bases, J lost 5 bases, and 10 bases lay in between. The germline V gene encodes CDR1 KGHSH and CDR2 LQKENI. CDR3 length: 13 residues. The CDR3 bases are TGTGCCAGCTCATTAAAGGGGGATCAGCCCCAGCATTTT. Its protein is CASSLKGDQPQHF. Full variable domain (remainder filled in from reference TRBV18 and TRBJ1-5): NAGVMQNPRHLVRRRGQEARLRCSPMKGHSHVYWYRQLPEEGLKFMVYLQKENIIDESGMPKERFSAEFPKEGPSILRIQQVVRGDSAAYFCASSLKGDQPQHFGDGTRLSIL.

V is TRBV20-1 and J is TRBJ2-3, with a weak D call TRBD1 (6 bases). Germline CDR1 is DFQATT and CDR2 is SNEGSKA (reference sequence). Trimming shortened V by 0 bases and J by 2 bases, and 9 bases separated the two germline ends. The length of the CDR3 is 14 residues. The chain's CDR3 is CSARDSGVTDTQYF. The DNA of the CDR3 is TGCAGTGCTAGAGATTCAGGGGTCACAGATACGCAGTATTTT.

The sample holds a few counts of this clonotype. The chain couples TRBV5-1 to TRBJ2-7; 8 positions agree with TRBD2. Looked up from germline, CDR1 is SGHRS and CDR2 is YFSETQ. After removal of 4 bases from V and 2 bases from J, the junction contained 8 bases not matched to a gene. The CDR3 is made up of 15 amino acids. The CDR3 nucleotides are TGCGCCAGCAGCCTAACGACTAGCGCCACCTACGAGCAGTACTTC. Amino acid sequence: CASSLTTSATYEQYF.

The chain links TRBV2 to TRBJ1-5; D unresolved. CDR1 is SNHLY, CDR2 FYNNEI, per germline. V lost 3 bases and J 6 bases, leaving 9 bases between the germline ends. CDR3 length equals 13 residues. CDR3 nucleotides: TGTGCCAGCAGTGACAGGAGAGGTCAGCCCCAGCATTTT. Translated: CASSDRRGQPQHF.

This clonotype was seen a few times. This chain uses TRBV29-1 with TRBJ1-3; D may be TRBD1 (5 bases). CDR1 and CDR2 (germline): SQVTM, ANQGSEA. V dropped 3 bases and J dropped 4 bases, with 13 bases sitting between them. The CDR3 runs to 14 residues. As DNA, the CDR3 is TGCAGCGTTGACTATGCAGGGAAGGGAAACACCATATATTTT. Translation: CSVDYAGKGNTIYF.

This rearrangement joins TRBV12-3 or TRBV12-4 to TRBJ2-3; TRBD1 might be the D (6 bases). CDR3 length equals 15 residues. With 6 bases removed from V and 2 bases from J, the gap between germline ends came to 15 bases. This chain's CDR3 is CASRLPGQTTDTQYF. The CDR3 DNA follows: TGTGCCAGCAGACTCCCCGGACAGACCACAGATACGCAGTATTTT.

This clonotype was counted ten times or more. V gene TRBV6-5 combines with J gene TRBJ2-7; 9 positions match TRBD2. Germline V gives CDR1 MNHEY, CDR2 SVGAGI. The CDR3 extends over 17 amino acids. V was pared by 2 bases and J by 7 bases, with 15 bases of the junction left unmatched. This chain's CDR3 is CASSYRSTLAGVGEQYF. For the CDR3, the DNA is TGTGCCAGCAGTTACCGATCCACCTTAGCGGGAGTGGGGGAGCAGTACTTC.

The chain's CDR3 is CASSPRGQSNTGELFF. The CDR3 DNA is TGTGCCAGCAGTCCGAGGGGACAGAGCAACACCGGGGAGCTGTTTTTT. The V gene is TRBV28, the J gene TRBJ2-2, with 7 bases lining up with TRBD1. V trimming: 5 bases; J trimming: 2 bases; junction bases outside the gene matches: 8. CDR1 is MDHEN, CDR2 SYDVKM, per germline. CDR3 length: 16 residues.

This clonotype was observed a few times. The gene calls are TRBV20-1 and TRBJ1-5; D possibly corresponds to TRBD1 (6 bases). Germline V gene sequence: CDR1 DFQATT, CDR2 SNEGSKA (reference sequence). Trimming removed 3 bases from V and 0 bases from J, with 12 bases in between. CDR3 size: 15 residues. The CDR3 here is CSARAGTNSNQPQHF. The CDR3 DNA sequence: TGCAGTGCTAGGGCCGGGACAAATAGCAATCAGCCCCAGCATTTT.

This clonotype was seen repeatedly, ten times or more. The V and J genes are TRBV5-1 and TRBJ2-2; possibly TRBD1 for D (6 bases). This CDR3 spans 15 amino acids. Germline CDR1 is SGHRS and CDR2 is YFSETQ. V was shortened by 4 bases and J by 4 bases, with 14 bases between the two germline ends. The CDR3 protein is CASSPDSAATGELFF. CDR3 in DNA: TGCGCCAGCAGCCCGGACAGCGCGGCCACCGGGGAGCTGTTTTTT.

The chain links TRBV11-1 to TRBJ2-5; possibly TRBD2 for D (6 bases). Germline CDR1 and CDR2: SGHAT and FQDESV (reference sequence). There are 15 residues in the CDR3. Trimming took off 3 bases at V and 2 bases at J, with 13 bases between the two ends. The CDR3 DNA sequence: TGTGCCAGCAGCTTGGAGGGATTCGGACAAGAGACCCAGTACTTC. Its translation is CASSLEGFGQETQYF. The complete variable domain, with remaining parts taken from reference TRBV11-1 and TRBJ2-5, reads EAEVAQSPRYKITEKSQAVAFWCDPISGHATLYWYRQILGQGPELLVQFQDESVVDDSQLPKDRFSAERLKGVDSTLKIQPAELGDSAMYLCASSLEGFGQETQYFGPGTRLLVL.

The V and J genes are TRBV2 and TRBJ2-6, with unresolved D. Trimming removed 6 bases at V and 0 bases at J, with 12 bases between. From germline, CDR1 is SNHLY and CDR2 FYNNEI. The CDR3 covers 16 residues. CDR3 nucleotide sequence: TGTGCCAGCAGCGGTCCATCTAGCTCTGGGGCCAACGTCCTGACTTTC. It specifies CASSGPSSSGANVLTF.

This clonotype has a handful of counts. The chain joins TRBV4-1 to TRBJ2-1, with 7 bases aligning to TRBD1. This CDR3 spans 16 amino acids. CDR1 and CDR2 (germline): MGHRA, YSYEKL. The V and J ends lost 6 bases and 0 bases, in that order; junction bases with no gene match: 8. The CDR3 DNA reads as TGCGCCAGCAGAGCTCCGGGACAGAGCTCCTACAATGAGCAGTTCTTC. Translation gives CASRAPGQSSYNEQFF.

The chain joins TRBV6-5 to TRBJ2-1; tentative D call: TRBD1 (5 bases). The germline V and J ends were trimmed by 4 bases and 5 bases, with 15 bases remaining between them. Germline CDR1 is MNHEY and CDR2 is SVGAGI. This CDR3 comprises 15 residues. The CDR3 here is CASSSILGAHNEQFF. CDR3 DNA: TGTGCCAGCAGTTCAATCCTAGGGGCTCACAATGAGCAGTTCTTC.

This chain joins TRBV4-3 and TRBJ2-3; 8 positions match TRBD2. The J segment lost 11 bases and the V segment lost 0 bases, leaving 13 bases of the junction unmatched. From germline, CDR1 is LGHNA and CDR2 YSLEER. The CDR3 sequence is 16 residues long. This CDR3 is CASSQDFTGGQPRQYF. Here the CDR3 DNA reads TGCGCCAGCAGCCAAGATTTTACGGGGGGGCAGCCAAGGCAGTATTTT.